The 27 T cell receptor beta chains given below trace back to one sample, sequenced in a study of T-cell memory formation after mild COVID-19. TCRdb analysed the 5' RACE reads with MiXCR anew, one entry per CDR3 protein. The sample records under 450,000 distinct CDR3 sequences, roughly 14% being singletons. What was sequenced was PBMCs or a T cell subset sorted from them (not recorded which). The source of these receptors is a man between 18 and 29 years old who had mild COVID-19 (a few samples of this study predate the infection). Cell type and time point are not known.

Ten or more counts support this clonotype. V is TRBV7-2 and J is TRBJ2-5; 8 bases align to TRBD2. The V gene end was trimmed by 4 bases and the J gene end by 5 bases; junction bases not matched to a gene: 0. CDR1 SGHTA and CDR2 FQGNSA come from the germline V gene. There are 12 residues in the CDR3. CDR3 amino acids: CASSSGGETQYF. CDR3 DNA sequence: TGTGCCAGCAGCTCGGGGGGGGAGACCCAGTACTTC.

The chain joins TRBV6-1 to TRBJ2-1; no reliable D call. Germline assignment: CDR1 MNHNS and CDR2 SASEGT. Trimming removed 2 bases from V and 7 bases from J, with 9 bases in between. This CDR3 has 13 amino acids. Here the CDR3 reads CASSEFWKNEQFF. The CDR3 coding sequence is TGTGCCAGCAGTGAATTCTGGAAGAATGAGCAGTTCTTC.

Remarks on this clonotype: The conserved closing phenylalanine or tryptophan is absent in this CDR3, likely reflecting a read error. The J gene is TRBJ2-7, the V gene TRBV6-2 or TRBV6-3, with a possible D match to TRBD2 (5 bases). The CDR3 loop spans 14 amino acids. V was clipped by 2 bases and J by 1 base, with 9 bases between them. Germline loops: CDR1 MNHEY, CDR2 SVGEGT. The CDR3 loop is CASSYSGGSYEQYY. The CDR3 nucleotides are TGTGCCAGCAGTTACAGCGGCGGATCCTACGAGCAGTACTAC.

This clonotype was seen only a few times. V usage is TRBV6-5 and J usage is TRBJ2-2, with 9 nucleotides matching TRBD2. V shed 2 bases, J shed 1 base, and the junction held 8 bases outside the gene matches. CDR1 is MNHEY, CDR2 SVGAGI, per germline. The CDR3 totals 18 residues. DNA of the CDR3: TGTGCCAGCAGTTACGTCGGTAGCGGGGGCCTGAACACCGGGGAGCTGTTTTTT. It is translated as CASSYVGSGGLNTGELFF.

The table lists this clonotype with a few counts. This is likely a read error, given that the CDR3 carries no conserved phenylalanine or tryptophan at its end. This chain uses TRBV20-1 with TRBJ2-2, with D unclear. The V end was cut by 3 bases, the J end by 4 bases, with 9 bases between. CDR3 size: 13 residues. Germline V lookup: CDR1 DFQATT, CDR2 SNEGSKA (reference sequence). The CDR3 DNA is TGCAGTGCTAGTTCGGACCGCACCGGGGAGCTGTTTGTT. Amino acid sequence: CSASSDRTGELFV.

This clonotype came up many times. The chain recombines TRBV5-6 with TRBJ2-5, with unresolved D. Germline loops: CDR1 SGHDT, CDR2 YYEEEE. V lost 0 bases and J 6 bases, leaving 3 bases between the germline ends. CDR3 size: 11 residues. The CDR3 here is CASSLGQTQYF. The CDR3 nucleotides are TGTGCCAGCAGCTTGGGTCAGACCCAGTACTTC.

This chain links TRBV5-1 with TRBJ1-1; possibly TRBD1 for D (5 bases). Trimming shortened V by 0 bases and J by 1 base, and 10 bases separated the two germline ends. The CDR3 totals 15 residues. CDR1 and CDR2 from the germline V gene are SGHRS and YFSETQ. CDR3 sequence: CASSLARGGNTEAFF. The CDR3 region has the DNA TGCGCCAGCAGCTTGGCCCGGGGGGGGAACACTGAAGCTTTCTTT.

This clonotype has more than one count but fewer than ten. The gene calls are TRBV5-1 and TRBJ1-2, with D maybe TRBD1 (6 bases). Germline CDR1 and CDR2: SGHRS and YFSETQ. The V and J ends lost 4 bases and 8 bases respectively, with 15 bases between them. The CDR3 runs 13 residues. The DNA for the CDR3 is TGCGCCAGCAGCAGCGAACCAGGGGTCGGCTACACCTTC. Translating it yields CASSSEPGVGYTF.

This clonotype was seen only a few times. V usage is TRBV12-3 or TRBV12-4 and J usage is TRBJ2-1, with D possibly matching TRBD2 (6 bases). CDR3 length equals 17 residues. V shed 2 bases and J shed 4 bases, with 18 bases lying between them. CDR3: CASSLPLLREGYNEQFF. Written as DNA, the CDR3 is TGTGCCAGCAGTTTACCCCTGTTGCGGGAAGGGTACAATGAGCAGTTCTTC.

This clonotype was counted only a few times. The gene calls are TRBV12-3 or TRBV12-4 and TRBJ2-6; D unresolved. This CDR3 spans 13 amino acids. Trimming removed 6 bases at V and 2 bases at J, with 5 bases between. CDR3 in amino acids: CASSQTGANVLTF. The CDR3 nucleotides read TGTGCCAGCAGCCAGACTGGGGCCAACGTCCTGACTTTC.

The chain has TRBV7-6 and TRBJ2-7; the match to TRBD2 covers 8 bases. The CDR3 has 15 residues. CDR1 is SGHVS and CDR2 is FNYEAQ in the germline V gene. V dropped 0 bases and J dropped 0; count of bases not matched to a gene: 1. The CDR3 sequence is CASSLARGVSYEQYF. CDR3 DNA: TGTGCCAGCAGCTTAGCGCGGGGGGTCTCCTACGAGCAGTACTTC. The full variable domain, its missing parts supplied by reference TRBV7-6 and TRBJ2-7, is GAGVSQSPRYKVTKRGQDVALRCDPISGHVSLYWYRQALGQGPEFLTYFNYEAQQDKSGLPNDRFSAERPEGSISTLTIQRTEQRDSAMYRCASSLARGVSYEQYFGPGTRLTVT.

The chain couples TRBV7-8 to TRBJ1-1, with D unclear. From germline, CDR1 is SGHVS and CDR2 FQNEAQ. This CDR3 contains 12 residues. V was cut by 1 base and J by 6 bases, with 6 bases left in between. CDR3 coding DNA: TGTGCCAGCAGCTTAGGCCGGGCTGAAGCTTTCTTT. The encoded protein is CASSLGRAEAFF.

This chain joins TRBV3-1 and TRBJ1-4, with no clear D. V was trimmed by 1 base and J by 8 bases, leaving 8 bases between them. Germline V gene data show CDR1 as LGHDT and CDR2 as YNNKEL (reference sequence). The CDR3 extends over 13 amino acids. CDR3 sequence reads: CASSQGGEEKLFF. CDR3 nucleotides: TGTGCCAGCAGCCAAGGCGGTGAGGAAAAACTGTTTTTT.

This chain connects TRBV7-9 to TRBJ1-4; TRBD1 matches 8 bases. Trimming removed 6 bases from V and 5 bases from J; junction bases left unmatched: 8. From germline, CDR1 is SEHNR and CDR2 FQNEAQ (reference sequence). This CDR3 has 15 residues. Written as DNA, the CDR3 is TGTGCCAGCAGTTATGCAGGGGGCGCGAATGAAAAACTGTTTTTT. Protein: CASSYAGGANEKLFF. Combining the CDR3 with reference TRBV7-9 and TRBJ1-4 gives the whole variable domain DTGVSQNPRHKITKRGQNVTFRCDPISEHNRLYWYRQTLGQGPEFLTYFQNEAQLEKSRLLSDRFSAERPKGSFSTLEIQRTEQGDSAMYLCASSYAGGANEKLFFGSGTQLSVL.

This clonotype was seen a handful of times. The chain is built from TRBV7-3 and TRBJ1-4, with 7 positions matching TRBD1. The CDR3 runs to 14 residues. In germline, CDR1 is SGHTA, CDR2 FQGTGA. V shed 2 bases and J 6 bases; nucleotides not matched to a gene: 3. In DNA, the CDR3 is TGTGCCAGCAGCTTATCAGGGGGGCATGAAAAACTGTTTTTT. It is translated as CASSLSGGHEKLFF.

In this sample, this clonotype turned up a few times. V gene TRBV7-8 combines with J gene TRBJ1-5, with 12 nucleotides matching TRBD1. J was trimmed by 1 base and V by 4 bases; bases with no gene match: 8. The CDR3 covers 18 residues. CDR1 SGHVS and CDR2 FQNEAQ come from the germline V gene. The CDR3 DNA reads TGTGCCAGCAGCTCCACTAGGGGACAGGGGGCAAGCAATCAGCCCCAGCATTTT. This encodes CASSSTRGQGASNQPQHF.

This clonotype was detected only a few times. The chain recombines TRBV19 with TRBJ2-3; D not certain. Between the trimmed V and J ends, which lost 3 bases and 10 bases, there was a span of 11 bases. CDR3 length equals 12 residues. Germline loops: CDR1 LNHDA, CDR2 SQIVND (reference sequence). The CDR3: CASSIFPGSQYF. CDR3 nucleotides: TGTGCCAGTAGTATTTTCCCGGGCTCGCAGTATTTT.

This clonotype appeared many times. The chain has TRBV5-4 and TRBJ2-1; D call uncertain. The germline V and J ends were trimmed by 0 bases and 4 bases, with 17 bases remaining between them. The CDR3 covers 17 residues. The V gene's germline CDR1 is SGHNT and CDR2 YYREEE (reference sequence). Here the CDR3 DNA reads TGTGCCAGCAGCTTGGGTTTGCTGAGTAGTGGTTACAATGAGCAGTTCTTC. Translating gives CASSLGLLSSGYNEQFF.

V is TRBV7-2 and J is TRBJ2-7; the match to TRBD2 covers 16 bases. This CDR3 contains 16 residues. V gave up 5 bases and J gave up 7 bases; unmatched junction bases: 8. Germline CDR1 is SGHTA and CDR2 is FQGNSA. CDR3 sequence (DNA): TGTGCCAGCAGCCCCGGGACTAGCGGGGGGGCCGCTGAGCAGTACTTC. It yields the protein CASSPGTSGGAAEQYF.

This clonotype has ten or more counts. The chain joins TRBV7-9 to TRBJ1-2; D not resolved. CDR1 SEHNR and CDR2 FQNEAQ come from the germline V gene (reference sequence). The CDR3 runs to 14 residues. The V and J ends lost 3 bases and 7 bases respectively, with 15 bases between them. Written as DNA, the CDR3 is TGTGCCAGCAGCTTTGGAAGCGAAATTGGTGGCTACACCTTC. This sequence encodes CASSFGSEIGGYTF.

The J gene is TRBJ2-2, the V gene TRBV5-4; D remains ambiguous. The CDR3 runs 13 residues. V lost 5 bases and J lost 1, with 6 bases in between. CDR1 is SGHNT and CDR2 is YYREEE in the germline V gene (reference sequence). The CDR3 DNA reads TGTGCCAGCAGAAGAATGAACACCGGGGAGCTGTTTTTT. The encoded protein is CASRRMNTGELFF.

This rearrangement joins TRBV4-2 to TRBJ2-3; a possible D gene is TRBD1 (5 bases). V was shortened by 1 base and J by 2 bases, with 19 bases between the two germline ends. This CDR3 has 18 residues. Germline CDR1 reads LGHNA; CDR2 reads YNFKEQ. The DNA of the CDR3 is TGTGCCAGCAGCCAAGGAAAAGGGGCGGCGGAGTCCACAGATACGCAGTATTTT. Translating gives CASSQGKGAAESTDTQYF.

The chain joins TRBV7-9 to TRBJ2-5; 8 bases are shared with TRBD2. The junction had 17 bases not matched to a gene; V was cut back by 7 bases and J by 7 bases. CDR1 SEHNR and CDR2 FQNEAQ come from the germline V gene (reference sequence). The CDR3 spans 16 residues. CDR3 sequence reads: CASTPESRGLGGTQYF. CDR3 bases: TGTGCCAGCACCCCGGAGTCGCGGGGACTAGGGGGGACCCAGTACTTC.

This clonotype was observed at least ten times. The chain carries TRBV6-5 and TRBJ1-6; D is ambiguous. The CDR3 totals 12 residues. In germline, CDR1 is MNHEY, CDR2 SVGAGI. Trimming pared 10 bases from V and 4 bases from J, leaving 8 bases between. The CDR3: CATRAYNSPLHF. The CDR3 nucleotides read TGTGCCACCCGGGCGTATAATTCACCCCTCCACTTT.

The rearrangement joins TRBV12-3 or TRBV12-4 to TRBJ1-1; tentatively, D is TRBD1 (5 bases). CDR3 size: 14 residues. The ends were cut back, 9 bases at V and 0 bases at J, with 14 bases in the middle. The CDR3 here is CASRRSGMNTEAFF. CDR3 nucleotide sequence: TGTGCCAGTCGGAGGTCAGGGATGAACACTGAAGCTTTCTTT.

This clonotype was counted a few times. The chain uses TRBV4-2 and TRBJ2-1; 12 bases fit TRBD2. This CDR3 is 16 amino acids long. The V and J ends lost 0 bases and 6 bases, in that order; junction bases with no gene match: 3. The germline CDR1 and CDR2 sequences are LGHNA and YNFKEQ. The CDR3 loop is CASSQETLAGGNEQFF. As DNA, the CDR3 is TGTGCCAGCAGCCAAGAAACACTAGCGGGGGGCAATGAGCAGTTCTTC.

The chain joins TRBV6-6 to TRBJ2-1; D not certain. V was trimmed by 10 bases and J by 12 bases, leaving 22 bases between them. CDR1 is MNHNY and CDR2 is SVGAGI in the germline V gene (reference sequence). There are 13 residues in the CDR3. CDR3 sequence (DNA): TGTGCCACCGACGGACCGCCATTGTATCTGCAGTTCTTC. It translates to CATDGPPLYLQFF.